The 31 T cell receptor beta chains below come from one sample, sequenced in a study of cytomegalovirus exposure and HLA in healthy donors. The PCR had 60 Vbeta and 13 Jbeta primers. Using immunoSEQ multiplex PCR, the repertoire was profiled, and TCRdb retains in-frame clones only, with some absent. The table records about 180,000 clones, 79% of them present only once. The specimen was PBMCs. Receptor source: a woman between 35 and 50 years old in good health and CMV-seronegative.

The CDR3 loop is CASSSWDRGNEQFF. CDR3 DNA sequence: TGTGCCAGCAGTTCTTGGGACAGGGGCAATGAGCAGTTCTTC. This chain links TRBV6-5 with TRBJ2-1; TRBD1 matches 10 bases. The CDR3 totals 14 residues. The V gene end was trimmed by 4 bases and the J gene end by 6 bases; junction bases not matched to a gene: 3. The V gene's germline CDR1 is MNHEY and CDR2 SVGAGI.

V gene TRBV27 combines with J gene TRBJ2-7; perhaps TRBD1 as D (5 bases). Trimming shortened V by 5 bases and J by 2 bases, and 13 bases separated the two germline ends. The CDR3 loop spans 14 amino acids. Per germline, CDR1 MNHEY and CDR2 SMNVEV (reference sequence). The CDR3 sequence: CASSRSDRPYEQYF. The CDR3 bases are TGTGCCAGCAGTAGGTCAGACAGACCCTACGAGCAGTACTTC.

This clone is a singleton in its sample. V gene TRBV28 combines with J gene TRBJ2-6, with 7 bases lining up with TRBD1. V lost 2 bases and J lost 5; bases outside the gene matches: 3. From germline, CDR1 is MDHEN and CDR2 SYDVKM. This CDR3 is 15 amino acids long. CDR3 DNA: TGTGCCAGCAGTTTAACAGGGGTTTGGGCCAACGTCCTGACTTTC. It encodes CASSLTGVWANVLTF.

The chain recombines TRBV5-4 with TRBJ2-7; tentative D call: TRBD2 (6 bases). V was shortened by 3 bases and J by 4 bases, with 11 bases between the two germline ends. Germline CDR1 is SGHNT and CDR2 is YYREEE (reference sequence). This CDR3 is 13 amino acids long. This CDR3 reads CASSSGTSYEQYF. CDR3 coding DNA: TGTGCCAGCAGCTCCGGGACTTCGTACGAGCAGTACTTC.

The V gene is TRBV18, the J gene TRBJ1-3; tentative D call: TRBD1 (6 bases). Trimming took 3 bases from V and 4 from J, leaving 16 bases between them. Germline CDR1 KGHSH, CDR2 LQKENI. This CDR3 has 16 residues. This CDR3 is CASSPGQTFGGNTIYF. The DNA of the CDR3 is TGTGCCAGCTCACCCGGACAGACCTTTGGAGGAAACACCATATATTTT.

This chain joins TRBV10-3 and TRBJ1-3, with TRBD1 matching 8 bases. The CDR3 has 17 residues. With V trimmed by 2 bases and J by 0 bases, 6 bases remained unmatched. Per the germline V gene, CDR1 is ENHRY and CDR2 is SYGVKD. In DNA, the CDR3 is TGTGCCATCAGTGAGCCGGACAGGGCTCACTCTGGAAACACCATATATTTT. The encoded protein is CAISEPDRAHSGNTIYF.

J is TRBJ2-1 and V is TRBV7-2; 10 bases align to TRBD1. The CDR3 runs 15 residues. J gave up 8 bases and V 1 base, and 5 bases lay outside the gene matches. The V gene's germline CDR1 is SGHTA and CDR2 FQGNSA. Here the CDR3 DNA reads TGTGCCAGCAGCTTAGTCGGGACAGGGGTCGATGAGCAGTTCTTC. This codes for CASSLVGTGVDEQFF.

The gene calls are TRBV7-6 and TRBJ2-3, with a tentative D call TRBD2 (6 bases). Germline CDR1 and CDR2: SGHVS and FNYEAQ. V dropped 6 bases and J dropped 2 bases, with 12 bases sitting between them. CDR3 length equals 14 residues. The CDR3 DNA reads TGTGCCAGCAGTCCGGAGGGGAACACAGATACGCAGTATTTT. This sequence encodes CASSPEGNTDTQYF.

This clone was recorded a few times. This chain joins TRBV5-5 and TRBJ2-7; 8 positions agree with TRBD1. V was pared by 4 bases and J by 3 bases, with 12 bases of the junction left unmatched. The germline gives CDR1 SGHKS, CDR2 YYEKEE (reference sequence). The CDR3 extends over 16 amino acids. The CDR3 bases are TGTGCCAGCAGCGTTAACAAACAGGGGGGAGGCTACGAGCAGTACTTC. Translating it yields CASSVNKQGGGYEQYF. The full variable domain, completed using reference TRBV5-5 and TRBJ2-7, is DAGVTQSPTHLIKTRGQQVTLRCSPISGHKSVSWYQQVLGQGPQFIFQYYEKEERGRGNFPDRFSARQFPNYSSELNVNALLLGDSALYLCASSVNKQGGGYEQYFGPGTRLTVT.

V and J are TRBV6-6 and TRBJ2-3; tentative D call: TRBD1 (5 bases). Germline CDR1 and CDR2: MNHNY and SVGAGI (reference sequence). There are 13 residues in the CDR3. Trimming cost V 4 bases and J 3 bases, with 8 bases left between them. The DNA of the CDR3 is TGTGCCAGCAGTTCCCCAGGGACAGATACGCAGTATTTT. Protein product: CASSSPGTDTQYF.

The chain is built from TRBV2 and TRBJ1-6, with TRBD1 matching 7 bases. The germline V gene has CDR1 SNHLY and CDR2 FYNNEI. With 8 bases clipped from V and 7 bases from J, the junction kept 8 bases outside the gene matches. The CDR3 runs to 14 residues. CDR3 nucleotides: TGTGCCAGCTGTGCCGGGACAGAAAATTCACCCCTCCACTTT. This codes for CASCAGTENSPLHF. The variable domain in full, with the rest retrieved from reference TRBV2 and TRBJ1-6, is EPEVTQTPSHQVTQMGQEVILRCVPISNHLYFYWYRQILGQKVEFLVSFYNNEISEKSEIFDDQFSVERPDGSNFTLKIRSTKLEDSAMYFCASCAGTENSPLHFGNGTRLTVT.

This chain uses TRBV18 with TRBJ1-2, with D perhaps TRBD1 (6 bases). Germline V CDR1 and CDR2: KGHSH, LQKENI. The V end was cut by 0 bases, the J end by 2 bases, with 10 bases between. The CDR3 is made up of 15 amino acids. Here the CDR3 reads CASSPPPGVNYGYTF. The CDR3 region has the DNA TGTGCCAGCTCACCACCGCCAGGGGTCAACTATGGCTACACCTTC. The full variable domain, in which reference TRBV18 and TRBJ1-2 provide the parts outside the CDR3, is NAGVMQNPRHLVRRRGQEARLRCSPMKGHSHVYWYRQLPEEGLKFMVYLQKENIIDESGMPKERFSAEFPKEGPSILRIQQVVRGDSAAYFCASSPPPGVNYGYTFGSGTRLTVV.

The chain recombines TRBV2 with TRBJ1-1; TRBD1 aligns across 8 bases. CDR1 and CDR2 (germline): SNHLY, FYNNEI. The CDR3 totals 16 residues. V lost 4 bases and J lost 0; bases outside the gene matches: 7. CDR3 sequence (DNA): TGTGCCAGCAGTGTAAACCGACAGGGGATGAACACTGAAGCTTTCTTT. Its translation: CASSVNRQGMNTEAFF.

The V gene is TRBV7-9, the J gene TRBJ2-3; 8 nucleotides match TRBD1. The CDR3 runs to 17 residues. Per germline, CDR1 SEHNR and CDR2 FQNEAQ (reference sequence). J gave up 6 bases and V 5 bases, and 16 bases lay outside the gene matches. The CDR3: CASSPWTGKSDRDTQYF. DNA of the CDR3: TGTGCCAGCAGCCCTTGGACAGGGAAGAGCGATCGGGATACGCAGTATTTT.

The chain has TRBV19 and TRBJ1-1, with D maybe TRBD1 (6 bases). V was trimmed by 3 bases and J by 4 bases, leaving 15 bases between them. In germline, CDR1 is LNHDA, CDR2 SQIVND (reference sequence). The CDR3 runs 15 residues. This chain's CDR3 is CASSMGLGAGTEAFF. CDR3 nucleotide sequence: TGTGCCAGTAGTATGGGATTGGGGGCCGGCACTGAAGCTTTCTTT.

This clone has more than one count but fewer than ten. The chain couples TRBV7-6 to TRBJ1-4; D is undetermined. The CDR3 is 15 residues long. Trimming removed 1 base from V and 3 bases from J, with 9 bases in between. Germline assignment: CDR1 SGHVS and CDR2 FNYEAQ. The CDR3 bases are TGTGCCAGCAGCTTAGACGGGAGCGCTAATGAAAAACTGTTTTTT. Its protein is CASSLDGSANEKLFF. Full variable domain (outside the CDR3, taken from reference TRBV7-6 and TRBJ1-4): GAGVSQSPRYKVTKRGQDVALRCDPISGHVSLYWYRQALGQGPEFLTYFNYEAQQDKSGLPNDRFSAERPEGSISTLTIQRTEQRDSAMYRCASSLDGSANEKLFFGSGTQLSVL.

V and J are TRBV7-8 and TRBJ2-3, with D possibly being TRBD2 (5 bases). Trimming removed 3 bases at V and 2 bases at J, with 12 bases between. The germline gives CDR1 SGHVS, CDR2 FQNEAQ. CDR3 length: 15 amino acids. Here the CDR3 reads CASSFKLVPTDTQYF. DNA for the CDR3: TGTGCCAGCAGCTTTAAACTAGTTCCCACAGATACGCAGTATTTT. The variable domain in full, completed from reference TRBV7-8 and TRBJ2-3, reads GAGVSQSPRYKVAKRGQDVALRCDPISGHVSLFWYQQALGQGPEFLTYFQNEAQLDKSGLPSDRFFAERPEGSVSTLKIQRTQQEDSAVYLCASSFKLVPTDTQYFGPGTRLTVL.

The rearrangement uses TRBV6-1 and TRBJ2-2; TRBD1 matches 7 bases. This CDR3 has 16 residues. Germline V gives CDR1 MNHNS, CDR2 SASEGT. V lost 1 base, J lost 5 bases, and 7 bases stayed unmatched. CDR3 residues: CASSEGRDRFTGELFF. The CDR3 region has the DNA TGTGCCAGCAGTGAAGGCCGGGACAGATTTACCGGGGAGCTGTTTTTT.

In its sample, this clone was seen once. The rearrangement joins TRBV5-1 to TRBJ2-1, with D maybe TRBD1 (5 bases). The CDR3 totals 16 residues. The germline V and J ends were trimmed by 1 base and 2 bases, with 13 bases remaining between them. Germline assignment: CDR1 SGHRS and CDR2 YFSETQ. The CDR3 is CASSLIAAGPYNEQFF. The CDR3 DNA reads TGCGCCAGCAGCTTGATCGCGGCAGGGCCCTACAATGAGCAGTTCTTC.

This chain connects TRBV7-9 to TRBJ1-1, with D possibly matching TRBD1 (6 bases). Trimming left V 0 bases short and J 1 base short, with 9 bases between. Germline CDR1 reads SEHNR; CDR2 reads FQNEAQ (reference sequence). The CDR3 consists of 15 residues. In DNA, the CDR3 is TGTGCCAGCAGCTTAGCGCGGACAGCGAACACTGAAGCTTTCTTT. This encodes CASSLARTANTEAFF.

The chain employs TRBV27 and TRBJ2-5, with D hard to call. Germline V gives CDR1 MNHEY, CDR2 SMNVEV (reference sequence). Trimming removed 6 bases at V and 4 bases at J, with 9 bases between. The CDR3 runs to 12 residues. The CDR3 loop reads CASSRPGETQYF. The CDR3 DNA reads TGTGCCAGCAGCCGCCCGGGAGAGACCCAGTACTTC.

Of note for this clone: The junction departs from germline at one end; a sequencing error may be responsible. The same CDR3 also results from other DNA sequences found in this sample. V usage is TRBV5-1 and J usage is TRBJ2-1; the match to TRBD2 covers 7 bases. Germline values: CDR1 SGHRS, CDR2 YFSETQ. This CDR3 is 16 amino acids long. The CDR3: CASSSGLEGGLGEQFF. The CDR3 coding sequence is TGTGCCAGCAGCTCTGGACTAGAGGGAGGTCTAGGTGAGCAGTTCTTC.

About this clone itself: Other DNA sequences from this sample encode an identical CDR3 as well. The chain uses TRBV6-5 and TRBJ2-7, with a tentative D call TRBD1 (5 bases). V was cut by 4 bases and J by 8 bases, with 15 bases left in between. Germline CDR1 reads MNHEY; CDR2 reads SVGAGI. The CDR3 totals 13 residues. CDR3 DNA sequence: TGTGCCAGCAGTTCCAAGCCCAGGGTTAAGCAGTACTTC. Its protein product is CASSSKPRVKQYF.

This clone was observed a single time. V gene TRBV18 combines with J gene TRBJ2-3; TRBD1 might be the D (6 bases). The CDR3 is 17 amino acids. Germline V gene data show CDR1 as KGHSH and CDR2 as LQKENI. Trimming shortened V by 0 bases and J by 4 bases, and 17 bases separated the two germline ends. CDR3 residues: CASSPPAAGWGPDTQYF. In nucleotides, the CDR3 is TGTGCCAGCTCACCACCGGCCGCCGGGTGGGGGCCAGATACGCAGTATTTT.

This chain uses TRBV5-1 with TRBJ2-6; weak D call: TRBD2 (6 bases). The germline CDR1 and CDR2 sequences are SGHRS and YFSETQ. The CDR3 covers 15 residues. V was pared by 1 base and J by 3 bases, with 8 bases between. The CDR3 bases are TGCGCCAGCAGCTTGTTTAGCGGTGGGGCCAACGTCCTGACTTTC. Translating it yields CASSLFSGGANVLTF.

The CDR3 region is CASSLGFREQFF. The CDR3 nucleotides read TGTGCCAGCAGCTTAGGTTTTCGTGAGCAGTTCTTC. The J gene is TRBJ2-1, the V gene TRBV11-2; D ambiguous. The CDR3 is 12 amino acids. Trimming cost V 1 base and J 9 bases, with 7 bases left between them. Germline CDR1 is SGHAT and CDR2 is FQNNGV.

This chain joins TRBV6-5 and TRBJ1-1; tentative D call: TRBD1 (5 bases). V was pared by 1 base and J by 2 bases, with 14 bases between. There are 16 residues in the CDR3. CDR1 is MNHEY, CDR2 SVGAGI, per germline. The CDR3 protein is CASSYLSRGPNTEAFF. As DNA, the CDR3 is TGTGCCAGCAGTTACTTATCAAGGGGCCCTAACACTGAAGCTTTCTTT.

The CDR3 loop reads CASNAPSGRMRYEQYF. CDR3 sequence (DNA): TGTGCCAGCAATGCCCCTAGCGGGAGAATGAGGTACGAGCAGTACTTC. The chain carries TRBV28 and TRBJ2-7; 10 positions match TRBD2. Germline V lookup: CDR1 MDHEN, CDR2 SYDVKM. Trimming at V came to 7 bases and at J to 4 bases, leaving 13 bases not matched to a gene. This CDR3 contains 16 residues.

This clone was observed once. The CDR3 DNA follows: TGTGCCATTGGGGGGGAGCAGTTCTTC. Its translation is CAIGGEQFF. The chain couples TRBV7-9 to TRBJ2-1, with D maybe TRBD2 (6 bases). V gave up 10 bases and J gave up 10 bases, with 8 bases separating them. This CDR3 spans 9 amino acids. Germline CDR1 SEHNR, CDR2 FQNEAQ (reference sequence).

The chain is built from TRBV6-5 and TRBJ2-7; 10 nucleotides align to TRBD2. The CDR3 consists of 14 residues. V shed 8 bases, J shed 7 bases, and the junction held 11 bases outside the gene matches. The V gene's germline CDR1 is MNHEY and CDR2 SVGAGI. DNA for the CDR3: TGTGCCAGCGGGGGGCTAGCGGGAGTGTCAGAGCAGTACTTC. Residues: CASGGLAGVSEQYF.

The chain employs TRBV7-3 and TRBJ2-1; no clear D. Germline V gene sequence: CDR1 SGHTA, CDR2 FQGTGA. The CDR3 is 12 amino acids. Trimming stripped 4 bases from V and 10 bases from J, with 11 bases between. CDR3 DNA sequence: TGTGCCAGCAGCTCCATTCCCGGGGAGCAGTTCTTC. This codes for CASSSIPGEQFF.